This T cell receptor beta chain was recorded in a study of T cell responses to AZD1222 COVID-19 vaccine. The V gene's germline CDR1 is KGHSH and CDR2 LQKENI. Trimming removed 2 bases from V and 4 bases from J, with 14 bases in between. The CDR3 sequence is 16 residues long. Here immunoSEQ multiplex PCR was the method, and the copy in TCRdb shows in-frame clones only, minus some. The sample carries 70,000 to 90,000 clones, approximately 89% recorded once. This sequence was found in an adult in good health. The V and J genes are TRBV18 and TRBJ2-2; no firm D call. This specimen consisted of peripheral blood, obtained on day 0 of AZD1222 vaccination. DNA of the CDR3: TGTGCCAGCTCACCAAGCGCCCCGCCGGGCACCGGGGAGCTGTTTTTT. Protein: CASSPSAPPGTGELFF.